This TCR beta chain emerged from a study of blood T cells in healthy people across ages. General study points: Diversity of TCR beta per million T cells declined in a roughly linear way with age.

PCR was performed a second time for about 7 to 12 cycles using a sample-barcoded 5' primer and a J-beta primer mix. MiXCR, applied by TCRdb to the 5' RACE reads, yields one record per CDR3 protein. The data show roughly 500,000 distinct CDR3 sequences, approximately 25% seen once. Note on this clonotype: Its antigen is currently unknown. This may come from a read error, since a much larger clone is one base off.

V lost 4 bases and J lost 4; bases outside the gene matches: 9. Per the germline V gene, CDR1 is SQVTM and CDR2 is ANQGSEA. This CDR3 has 15 amino acids. Extractions gave at least 5 micrograms of total RNA per sample. Separately, the same data were catalogued under a study of T cells of mothers and their children. From that study: Overlap measured in related mother-child pairs was slightly, non-significantly higher than in unrelated pairs.

This chain connects TRBV29-1 to TRBJ2-3; 9 bases map to TRBD2. The source is a boy aged 5-17 years in good health. Sample: blood. The CDR3 here is CSVALAGGLADTQYF. Written as DNA, the CDR3 is TGCAGCGTTGCATTGGCGGGAGGGCTTGCAGATACGCAGTATTTT.